The 20 T cell receptor beta chains below come from one sample, sequenced in a study of blood T cell repertoires in COVID-19. Repertoires were generated with immunoSEQ multiplex PCR, while TCRdb's copy carries only in-frame clones and drops some. The sample contains approximately 350,000 clones, around 86% of which appear only once. The sequenced sample consisted of PBMCs or T cells enriched from blood (not recorded which). The receptors were gathered from a woman aged 50 to 60 who had recovered from COVID-19.

The table lists this clone with a count of one. The genes are TRBV15 and TRBJ2-3; no clear D. Per germline, CDR1 LNHNV and CDR2 YYDKDF (reference sequence). CDR3 length equals 13 residues. The V end was cut by 0 bases, the J end by 5 bases, with 6 bases between. The CDR3: CATSRDQQDTQYF. In DNA, the CDR3 is TGTGCCACCAGCAGAGATCAACAAGATACGCAGTATTTT.

The chain recombines TRBV19 with TRBJ1-5, with D tentatively TRBD1 (5 bases). Trimming took off 9 bases at V and 4 bases at J, with 13 bases between the two ends. Germline lookup yields CDR1 LNHDA and CDR2 SQIVND (reference sequence). The CDR3 loop spans 13 amino acids. CDR3: CASARQSNQPQHF. For the CDR3, the DNA is TGTGCCAGCGCCAGACAGAGTAATCAGCCCCAGCATTTT.

The rearrangement links TRBV6-2 or TRBV6-3 to TRBJ1-1; weak D call: TRBD1 (5 bases). Looked up from germline, CDR1 is MNHEY and CDR2 is SVGEGT. V gave up 1 base and J gave up 1 base, with 7 bases separating them. The CDR3 has 14 residues. The CDR3 loop reads CASSYLTGNTEAFF. CDR3 DNA: TGTGCCAGCAGTTACTTAACAGGGAACACTGAAGCTTTCTTT.

The chain joins TRBV6-4 to TRBJ1-2, with D perhaps TRBD1 (6 bases). Germline CDR1 reads MRHNA; CDR2 reads SNTAGT. The CDR3 runs to 19 residues. V shed 3 bases and J shed 1 base, with 24 bases lying between them. The CDR3 region has the DNA TGTGCCAGCAGTGAATTTGTCGGACCCCGAGGGGGAAGTAACTATGGCTACACCTTC. This translates into CASSEFVGPRGGSNYGYTF.

In its sample, this clone was seen a few times. Distinct nucleotide sequences in the sample also encode this CDR3. The chain carries TRBV19 and TRBJ1-5, with D perhaps TRBD1 (6 bases). CDR1 is LNHDA and CDR2 is SQIVND in the germline V gene (reference sequence). The CDR3 extends over 13 amino acids. V lost 3 bases and J lost 7, with 10 bases in between. CDR3 amino acids: CASSISGDQPQHF. In DNA, the CDR3 is TGTGCCAGTAGTATTTCAGGGGACCAGCCCCAGCATTTT.

This clone was observed once. The V gene is TRBV11-3, the J gene TRBJ2-1; 9 bases fit TRBD2. V lost 0 bases, J lost 4 bases, and 7 bases stayed unmatched. CDR3 length: 17 amino acids. Per germline, CDR1 SGHNT and CDR2 YENEEA. The CDR3 protein is CASSLDKKTSGYNEQFF. CDR3 in DNA: TGTGCCAGCAGCTTAGATAAAAAGACTAGCGGATACAATGAGCAGTTCTTC.

A single count supports this clone. The V and J genes are TRBV6-5 and TRBJ1-1, with D perhaps TRBD1 (5 bases). This CDR3 has 15 amino acids. Germline values: CDR1 MNHEY, CDR2 SVGAGI. Trimming shortened V by 2 bases and J by 8 bases, and 18 bases separated the two germline ends. In DNA, the CDR3 is TGTGCCAGCAGTTACATGGCAGGGTCATCCGCCGAAGCTTTCTTT. This sequence encodes CASSYMAGSSAEAFF.

The rearrangement links TRBV6-6 to TRBJ1-2; D gene uncertain. Germline V CDR1 and CDR2: MNHNY, SVGAGI (reference sequence). Between the trimmed V and J ends, which lost 0 bases and 3 bases, there was a span of 11 bases. The CDR3 totals 15 residues. Written as DNA, the CDR3 is TGTGCCAGCAGTTACTCACCAGATCATGACTATGGCTACACCTTC. As protein: CASSYSPDHDYGYTF.

This clone was seen only once. This chain connects TRBV5-1 to TRBJ2-1; 8 bases line up with TRBD2. The germline gives CDR1 SGHRS, CDR2 YFSETQ. J gave up 2 bases and V 5 bases, and 3 bases lay outside the gene matches. This CDR3 region has 14 residues. The CDR3 bases are TGCGCCAGCAGATTTAGCGGGACCTACAATGAGCAGTTCTTC. Amino acid sequence: CASRFSGTYNEQFF.

V gene TRBV7-2 combines with J gene TRBJ2-1; 7 bases line up with TRBD2. CDR1 and CDR2 from the germline V gene are SGHTA and FQGNSA. V lost 1 base, J lost 0 bases, and 3 bases stayed unmatched. The CDR3 is 16 residues long. The CDR3 DNA is TGTGCCAGCAGCTTAGGGGGGACTACCTCCTACAATGAGCAGTTCTTC. It yields the protein CASSLGGTTSYNEQFF.

CDR3 amino acids: CASSIGQGAHEKLFF. CDR3 DNA sequence: TGTGCCAGTAGTATAGGGCAGGGGGCACATGAAAAACTGTTTTTT. The chain uses TRBV19 and TRBJ1-4; 8 positions match TRBD1. The V and J ends lost 1 base and 6 bases, in that order; junction bases with no gene match: 4. The CDR3 length is 15 residues. Per germline, CDR1 LNHDA and CDR2 SQIVND (reference sequence).

This chain links TRBV13 with TRBJ2-2; a possible D gene is TRBD2 (6 bases). V was cut by 11 bases and J by 1 base, with 11 bases left in between. Germline V gene lookup returns CDR1 PRHDT and CDR2 FYEKMQ (reference sequence). This CDR3 has 13 residues. The CDR3 protein is CAYAEGNTGELFF. The CDR3 DNA reads as TGTGCCTACGCGGAGGGGAACACCGGGGAGCTGTTTTTT.

This clone was recorded once. This rearrangement joins TRBV6-1 to TRBJ1-5, with D uncertain. The CDR3 totals 17 residues. The germline V gene has CDR1 MNHNS and CDR2 SASEGT. V lost 4 bases and J 0 bases, leaving 16 bases between the germline ends. The CDR3 spells CASSVGRRIYSNQPQHF. The DNA of the CDR3 is TGTGCCAGCAGTGTTGGACGGAGGATCTATAGCAATCAGCCCCAGCATTTT.

V and J are TRBV7-2 and TRBJ2-3; the match to TRBD1 covers 11 bases. Germline loops: CDR1 SGHTA, CDR2 FQGNSA. The CDR3 has 16 amino acids. With V trimmed by 3 bases and J by 5 bases, 7 bases remained unmatched. CDR3 sequence (DNA): TGTGCCAGCAGCTTGCCTCGGACAGGGGGCGGAGATACGCAGTATTTT. This encodes CASSLPRTGGGDTQYF.

This clone was found once. The genes are TRBV5-4 and TRBJ2-4; 7 bases are a match to TRBD1. Germline V CDR1 and CDR2: SGHNT, YYREEE (reference sequence). CDR3 length: 15 residues. V was pared by 0 bases and J by 6 bases, with 6 bases of the junction left unmatched. As DNA, the CDR3 is TGTGCCAGCAGCTTGGAGGGGGCTAGGAGAAACATTCAGTACTTC. Protein product: CASSLEGARRNIQYF. Full variable domain (outside the CDR3, taken from reference TRBV5-4 and TRBJ2-4): ETGVTQSPTHLIKTRGQQVTLRCSSQSGHNTVSWYQQALGQGPQFIFQYYREEENGRGNFPPRFSGLQFPNYSSELNVNALELDDSALYLCASSLEGARRNIQYFGAGTRLSVL.

This clone was picked up one time. The chain uses TRBV11-2 and TRBJ2-7; 11 bases are shared with TRBD2. Germline V gene sequence: CDR1 SGHAT, CDR2 FQNNGV. V shed 3 bases, J shed 2 bases, and the junction held 9 bases outside the gene matches. The CDR3 sequence is 17 residues long. The CDR3 DNA is TGTGCCAGCAGCTTCAGCTGGGGACTAGCGGAAACCTACGAGCAGTACTTC. It is translated as CASSFSWGLAETYEQYF.

The V and J genes are TRBV5-4 and TRBJ1-5; D ambiguous. The CDR3 contains 15 residues. Germline CDR1 is SGHNT and CDR2 is YYREEE (reference sequence). V was pared by 3 bases and J by 0 bases, with 10 bases between. Here the CDR3 reads CASSYGGSSNQPQHF. Here the CDR3 DNA reads TGTGCCAGCAGCTACGGAGGCTCTAGCAATCAGCCCCAGCATTTT. The variable domain in full, completed from reference TRBV5-4 and TRBJ1-5, reads ETGVTQSPTHLIKTRGQQVTLRCSSQSGHNTVSWYQQALGQGPQFIFQYYREEENGRGNFPPRFSGLQFPNYSSELNVNALELDDSALYLCASSYGGSSNQPQHFGDGTRLSIL.

This clone appeared a few times. The chain recombines TRBV30 with TRBJ1-2; D remains ambiguous. V lost 0 bases, J lost 2 bases, and 4 bases lay in between. CDR1 GTSNPN and CDR2 SVGIG come from the germline V gene (reference sequence). This CDR3 has 12 amino acids. CDR3 loop: CAWSVLNYGYTF. Written as DNA, the CDR3 is TGTGCCTGGAGTGTACTGAACTATGGCTACACCTTC.

V usage is TRBV5-4 and J usage is TRBJ2-7; 7 bases map to TRBD2. This CDR3 comprises 17 residues. J lost 2 bases, V lost 4 bases, and 15 bases had no gene match. The germline V gene has CDR1 SGHNT and CDR2 YYREEE (reference sequence). CDR3 protein: CASSPRGGGGTPYEQYF. Here the CDR3 DNA reads TGTGCCAGCAGCCCCCGGGGAGGCGGGGGAACACCCTACGAGCAGTACTTC.

This clone showed up just once. The chain has TRBV12-3 or TRBV12-4 and TRBJ1-5; D gene ambiguous. The CDR3 has 12 amino acids. Trimming removed 5 bases from V and 4 bases from J, with 6 bases in between. In DNA form, the CDR3 reads TGTGCCAGCAGTCCTCCTAATCAGCCCCAGCATTTT. Translated: CASSPPNQPQHF.